This T cell receptor beta chain was obtained from a study of cytomegalovirus exposure and HLA in healthy donors. Trimming pared 4 bases from V and 0 bases from J, leaving 16 bases between. Germline V gives CDR1 SGHKS, CDR2 YYEKEE (reference sequence). CDR3 size: 17 residues. The assay was immunoSEQ multiplex PCR, and TCRdb's table has in-frame clones only and misses some. There are 200,000 to 250,000 clones in the sample; more than 85% occur only once, and around 12% lies in the top ten. The chain uses TRBV5-5 and TRBJ1-4; D remains ambiguous. Sequenced material: PBMCs. The sequence came from a man aged 18 to 35 in good health and CMV-seropositive. The CDR3 coding sequence is TGTGCCAGCAGCCGTTTGCCCCTTGTTGCAACTAATGAAAAACTGTTTTTT. Its translation is CASSRLPLVATNEKLFF.